The 20 T cell receptor beta chains below come from one sample, sequenced in a study of post-analysis software for immune sequencing data. Whole-study findings and limits: Among several TRBV segments more frequent in patients than controls were TRBV5-6, TRBV5-1 and TRBV20-1.

What these receptors recognize is not known. Libraries were made from TCR beta cDNA, and they carried unique molecular identifiers. TCRdb re-derived calls from the PCR reads in MiXCR, one entry per CDR3 protein. This sample has 750,000 to 950,000 distinct CDR3 sequences; 35% to 55% occur once, and the top ten carry 4.9%. The specimen sequenced was blood. The receptors come from a girl aged 5-17 years with multiple sclerosis.

Only a few counts were recorded for this clonotype. J is TRBJ2-5 and V is TRBV5-1; the D gene is possibly TRBD2 (5 bases). V was trimmed by 3 bases and J by 5 bases, leaving 14 bases between them. Germline assignment: CDR1 SGHRS and CDR2 YFSETQ. The CDR3 has 14 residues. The CDR3 region is CASSWEGSGETQYF. The DNA for the CDR3 is TGCGCCAGCAGCTGGGAAGGGAGCGGTGAGACCCAGTACTTC.

The genes are TRBV11-2 and TRBJ2-1; D is perhaps TRBD2 (6 bases). The CDR3 totals 16 residues. Per the germline V gene, CDR1 is SGHAT and CDR2 is FQNNGV. Trimming took off 8 bases at V and 7 bases at J, with 24 bases between the two ends. The CDR3 here is CASLGIGSQTGNEQFF. Here the CDR3 DNA reads TGTGCCAGCCTCGGCATCGGGAGCCAGACGGGGAATGAGCAGTTCTTC. Filled out from reference TRBV11-2 and TRBJ2-1, the complete variable domain reads EAGVAQSPRYKIIEKRQSVAFWCNPISGHATLYWYQQILGQGPKLLIQFQNNGVVDDSQLPKDRFSAERLKGVDSTLKIQPAKLEDSAVYLCASLGIGSQTGNEQFFGPGTRLTVL.

V usage is TRBV10-3 and J usage is TRBJ1-5; no definite D call. Between the trimmed V and J ends, which lost 0 bases and 4 bases, there was a span of 10 bases. The germline V gene has CDR1 ENHRY and CDR2 SYGVKD. This CDR3 region has 15 residues. CDR3 nucleotide sequence: TGTGCCATCAGTGAGTCGGGATCCCCGAATCAGCCCCAGCATTTT. It codes for CAISESGSPNQPQHF.

The genes are TRBV7-9 and TRBJ2-1; the match to TRBD1 covers 9 bases. CDR3 length: 16 residues. With V trimmed by 0 bases and J by 6 bases, 6 bases remained unmatched. CDR1 and CDR2 from the germline V gene are SEHNR and FQNEAQ (reference sequence). This chain's CDR3 is CASSLAQGAKRNEQFF. The CDR3, as DNA: TGTGCCAGCAGCTTAGCACAGGGGGCGAAGCGCAATGAGCAGTTCTTC.

The V call is TRBV9, the J call TRBJ2-7; 8 bases agree with TRBD1. Germline V gene sequence: CDR1 SGDLS, CDR2 YYNGEE. This CDR3 is 15 amino acids long. J was trimmed by 3 bases and V by 1 base; bases with no gene match: 6. The CDR3 loop reads CASSVHRTGIYEQYF. DNA for the CDR3: TGTGCCAGCAGCGTACACCGGACAGGGATCTACGAGCAGTACTTC.

This clonotype was seen a handful of times. The chain joins TRBV20-1 to TRBJ2-3, with a possible D match to TRBD1 (6 bases). The V gene's germline CDR1 is DFQATT and CDR2 SNEGSKA (reference sequence). Trimming stripped 4 bases from V and 4 bases from J, with 18 bases between. CDR3 length equals 15 residues. The CDR3 coding sequence is TGCAGTGCTATAGGCGCTCGCAGGGGCCCAGATACGCAGTATTTT. Its protein product is CSAIGARRGPDTQYF.

This chain links TRBV27 with TRBJ2-7, with 10 bases lining up with TRBD2. CDR1 is MNHEY and CDR2 is SMNVEV in the germline V gene (reference sequence). The junction had 4 bases not matched to a gene; V was cut back by 3 bases and J by 5 bases. This CDR3 region has 14 residues. The CDR3 region is CASSFSLAGDEQYF. The CDR3 DNA reads as TGTGCCAGCAGTTTCTCGCTAGCGGGAGACGAGCAGTACTTC.

In this sample, this clonotype turned up a few times. The J gene is TRBJ1-2, the V gene TRBV29-1, with a possible D match to TRBD1 (5 bases). Germline assignment: CDR1 SQVTM and CDR2 ANQGSEA. Trimming cost V 0 bases and J 10 bases, with 9 bases left between them. The length of the CDR3 is 11 residues. This CDR3 is CSVEELRDYTF. The CDR3 DNA reads TGCAGCGTTGAAGAACTCAGGGACTACACCTTC.

This clonotype appeared a single time. CDR3 coding DNA: TGTGCCAGCAGCTCCGGAGCCTTAGCGGGAGTGGGGGAGCAGTACTTC. It codes for CASSSGALAGVGEQYF. This chain links TRBV7-2 with TRBJ2-4, with TRBD2 matching 9 bases. The CDR3 covers 16 residues. V was clipped by 4 bases and J by 13 bases; unmatched bases: 17. CDR1 is SGHTA and CDR2 is FQGNSA in the germline V gene.

V usage is TRBV28 and J usage is TRBJ1-5; D is perhaps TRBD1 (5 bases). With 4 bases removed from V and 2 bases from J, the gap between germline ends came to 15 bases. Germline V gene lookup returns CDR1 MDHEN and CDR2 SYDVKM. This CDR3 comprises 16 residues. The CDR3 coding sequence is TGTGCCAGCAGTTGGGGTACGGCGGGGGGCAATCAGCCCCAGCATTTT. As protein: CASSWGTAGGNQPQHF.

The gene calls are TRBV6-5 and TRBJ1-4, with D possibly being TRBD1 (6 bases). V was cut by 0 bases and J by 6 bases, with 17 bases left in between. The CDR3 consists of 17 residues. Germline loops: CDR1 MNHEY, CDR2 SVGAGI. The CDR3 bases are TGTGCCAGCAGTTACTCGATAGTGTTGGCAGGGGATGAAAAACTGTTTTTT. Translated, it gives CASSYSIVLAGDEKLFF.

V usage is TRBV29-1 and J usage is TRBJ1-1; TRBD1 is a possible D gene (5 bases). Germline V lookup: CDR1 SQVTM, CDR2 ANQGSEA. The V and J ends lost 6 bases and 5 bases respectively, with 13 bases between them. CDR3 length: 12 residues. The CDR3 reads CSVGRVGTEAFF. The CDR3 DNA reads as TGCAGCGTCGGCAGGGTAGGGACTGAAGCTTTCTTT.

This clonotype was found a few times. This chain connects TRBV20-1 to TRBJ1-5; no clear D gene. Per germline, CDR1 DFQATT and CDR2 SNEGSKA (reference sequence). Trimming stripped 3 bases from V and 4 bases from J, with 22 bases between. This CDR3 has 17 amino acids. CDR3 nucleotides: TGCAGTGCTAGTGACACTTTGACGGCCGCTATTAATCAGCCCCAGCATTTT. Its translation is CSASDTLTAAINQPQHF.

The chain is built from TRBV6-1 and TRBJ2-4; D unclear. The CDR3 has 11 residues. Germline V lookup: CDR1 MNHNS, CDR2 SASEGT. Trimming shortened V by 8 bases and J by 13 bases, and 15 bases separated the two germline ends. DNA of the CDR3: TGTGCCAGCGGAATGGTCAGTCAGCAGTACTTC. Its translation: CASGMVSQQYF.

The gene calls are TRBV6-5 and TRBJ2-7; 8 bases are shared with TRBD1. CDR3 length: 13 residues. The V and J ends lost 6 bases and 5 bases, in that order; junction bases with no gene match: 6. CDR1 is MNHEY, CDR2 SVGAGI, per germline. The CDR3 sequence: CASRWTGRDEQYF. The CDR3 nucleotides are TGTGCCAGCAGGTGGACAGGGCGCGACGAGCAGTACTTC.

This clonotype has more than one count but fewer than ten. J is TRBJ2-1 and V is TRBV5-1; D unclear. CDR3 length: 12 residues. V shed 5 bases and J shed 6 bases, with 9 bases lying between them. The germline gives CDR1 SGHRS, CDR2 YFSETQ. CDR3 bases: TGCGCCAGCAGGGAGACTGTCAATGAGCAGTTCTTC. The encoded protein is CASRETVNEQFF.

The chain joins TRBV20-1 to TRBJ2-7, with 7 bases fitting TRBD2. The CDR3 spans 14 residues. Trimming at V came to 6 bases and at J to 5 bases, leaving 13 bases not matched to a gene. From germline, CDR1 is DFQATT and CDR2 SNEGSKA (reference sequence). The CDR3 here is CSAITSGVDHEQYF. DNA of the CDR3: TGCAGTGCCATCACGAGCGGGGTTGATCACGAGCAGTACTTC.

The J gene is TRBJ2-4, the V gene TRBV20-1; D not certain. V was pared by 1 base and J by 0 bases, with 10 bases between. Germline V lookup: CDR1 DFQATT, CDR2 SNEGSKA (reference sequence). CDR3 length: 15 residues. CDR3 in DNA: TGCAGTGCTAGAGGGGATGAAGTAGCCAAAAACATTCAGTACTTC. Its translation is CSARGDEVAKNIQYF.

This clonotype was recorded only once. This chain connects TRBV2 to TRBJ2-3; D unclear. The length of the CDR3 is 14 residues. Germline V gene data show CDR1 as SNHLY and CDR2 as FYNNEI. Deletions cut 2 bases from V and 2 bases from J, with 8 bases between. The CDR3 DNA reads as TGTGCCAGCAGTGAATTCGGCAACACAGATACGCAGTATTTT. Protein: CASSEFGNTDTQYF.

The chain uses TRBV4-1 and TRBJ2-1; no reliable D call. CDR3 length: 16 residues. V was cut by 4 bases and J by 5 bases, with 18 bases left in between. CDR1 and CDR2 (germline): MGHRA, YSYEKL. This CDR3 reads CASSLMVGSVDNEQFF. Written as DNA, the CDR3 is TGCGCCAGCAGCCTCATGGTAGGCAGCGTCGACAATGAGCAGTTCTTC.